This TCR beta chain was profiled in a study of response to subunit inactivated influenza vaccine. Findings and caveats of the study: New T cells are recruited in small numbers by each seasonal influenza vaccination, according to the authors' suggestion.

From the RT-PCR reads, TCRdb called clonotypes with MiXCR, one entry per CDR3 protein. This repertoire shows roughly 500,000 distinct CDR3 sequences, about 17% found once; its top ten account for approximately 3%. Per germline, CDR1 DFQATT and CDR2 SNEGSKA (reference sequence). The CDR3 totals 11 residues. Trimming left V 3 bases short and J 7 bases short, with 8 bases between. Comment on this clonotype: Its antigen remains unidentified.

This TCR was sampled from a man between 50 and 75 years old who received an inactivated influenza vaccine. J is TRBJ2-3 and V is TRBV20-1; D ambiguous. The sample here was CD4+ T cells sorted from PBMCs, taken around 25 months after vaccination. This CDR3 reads CSARRPHTQYF. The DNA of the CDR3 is TGCAGTGCTAGGAGACCGCATACGCAGTATTTT.